This TCR beta chain derives from a study of cytomegalovirus exposure and HLA in healthy donors. Study-wide background: The same platform was used for the 120 or so validation repertoires as for the approximately 730 first-cohort repertoires, as reported in a later analysis.

V lost 2 bases and J 7 bases, leaving 9 bases between the germline ends. Germline V gene lookup returns CDR1 SGHAT and CDR2 FQNNGV. The CDR3 covers 12 residues. TCRdb keeps only in-frame clones here, not all; method: immunoSEQ multiplex PCR. Of 100,000 to 150,000 clones in the sample, 75% to 90% were seen once. The rearrangement uses TRBV11-2 and TRBJ2-7; D unresolved. This receptor was identified in a young woman in good health and CMV-seronegative. Sequenced: PBMCs. The CDR3 spells CASSLILQEQYF. The CDR3 DNA reads TGTGCCAGCAGCTTAATTCTACAGGAGCAGTACTTC.